This record covers a single TCR beta chain. Per the germline V gene, CDR1 is SGHDT and CDR2 is YYEEEE. CDR3 length: 13 residues. The ends were cut back, 0 bases at V and 2 bases at J, with 5 bases in the middle. Amplification used 60 Vbeta primers and 13 Jbeta primers. Produced via immunoSEQ multiplex PCR; TCRdb's table is partial and in-frame only. The sample includes under 200,000 clones, more than 65% seen only once; the top ten take 1.8%. This sample was taken from a study of cytomegalovirus exposure and HLA in healthy donors. The V and J genes are TRBV5-6 and TRBJ1-2; D remains ambiguous. Material: PBMCs. This receptor was identified in a woman in her 30s in good health and CMV-seronegative. CDR3 nucleotide sequence: TGTGCCAGCAGCTTGGCCCCGAACTATGGCTACACCTTC. Its translation: CASSLAPNYGYTF.